Each of the 26 T cell receptor beta chains below was sequenced from the same sample in a study of read filtering for tumor transcriptome and immune sequencing. This library used roughly 0.4 ug RNA and molecular barcoded adaptors spanning alpha/delta and beta/gamma chains. TCRdb analysed the reads with MiXCR anew, one entry per CDR3 protein. The sample lists about 62,000 distinct CDR3 sequences, roughly a fifth occurring once. Input material: a population of CD138-negative cells sorted from bone marrow. Receptor source: a donor aged 40 or over with multiple myeloma.

This clonotype was detected only once. The conserved phenylalanine or tryptophan normally closing the CDR3 is absent here, so this likely arose from a read error. This rearrangement joins TRBV7-2 to TRBJ2-1; no firm D call. There are 11 residues in the CDR3. Germline CDR1 and CDR2: SGHTA and FQGNSA. The CDR3 region is CAISSLGEQFS. DNA for the CDR3: TGTGCCATCAGCTCCCTAGGTGAGCAGTTCTCC.

The sample holds many counts of this clonotype. The chain recombines TRBV20-1 with TRBJ2-1; TRBD2 is a possible D gene (6 bases). This CDR3 has 18 residues. V lost 3 bases and J lost 0, with 21 bases in between. The germline V gene has CDR1 DFQATT and CDR2 SNEGSKA (reference sequence). Written as DNA, the CDR3 is TGCAGTGCTAGCGGACCTCTTGGACTACCGACCTCCTACAATGAGCAGTTCTTC. Its translation: CSASGPLGLPTSYNEQFF.

A remark on this clonotype: A much larger clone differs from this one at a single base, so this may be a read error. V and J are TRBV29-1 and TRBJ1-2; D is unresolved. Germline V gene data show CDR1 as SQVTM and CDR2 as ANQGSEA. The CDR3 covers 13 residues. The CDR3 region has the DNA TGCAGCGTGCACGACACGGTAGTGTATGGCTACTCCTTC. This codes for CSVHDTVVYGYSF.

This clonotype was counted many times. The chain carries TRBV3-1 and TRBJ2-5; D is undetermined. Germline V gene data show CDR1 as LGHDT and CDR2 as YNNKEL (reference sequence). The V end lost 4 bases, the J end lost 3 bases, and 12 bases lay between the germline ends. CDR3 length: 14 amino acids. Written as DNA, the CDR3 is TGTGCCAGCAGCCCGCTTGGGCCCGAAGAGACCCAGTACTTC. Amino acid sequence: CASSPLGPEETQYF.

This clonotype occurred many times. V and J are TRBV15 and TRBJ2-1, with no clear D. Germline V gene lookup returns CDR1 LNHNV and CDR2 YYDKDF (reference sequence). This CDR3 comprises 17 residues. The V end lost 0 bases, the J end lost 2 bases, and 14 bases lay between the germline ends. The CDR3 region has the DNA TGTGCCACCAGCAGAGATGGCCGAGTGATAACCTACAATGAGCAGTTCTTC. Residues: CATSRDGRVITYNEQFF.

This clonotype appeared a few times. The V gene is TRBV7-9, the J gene TRBJ2-3; D not certain. The CDR3 loop spans 14 amino acids. V lost 1 base, J lost 5 bases, and 10 bases lay in between. Germline CDR1 is SEHNR and CDR2 is FQNEAQ (reference sequence). CDR3 amino acids: CASSLVSDVDTQYF. DNA for the CDR3: TGTGCCAGCAGCTTAGTTTCAGACGTAGATACGCAGTATTTT. Combining the CDR3 with reference TRBV7-9 and TRBJ2-3 gives the whole variable domain DTGVSQNPRHKITKRGQNVTFRCDPISEHNRLYWYRQTLGQGPEFLTYFQNEAQLEKSRLLSDRFSAERPKGSFSTLEIQRTEQGDSAMYLCASSLVSDVDTQYFGPGTRLTVL.

This clonotype was observed many times. The V gene is TRBV21-1, the J gene TRBJ1-1. TRBV21-1 is flagged as a pseudogene. This CDR3 contains 15 residues. CDR3 bases: TGTGCCAGCAGCAAAGGTATCACAGTCGGGACTGAAGCTTTCTTT. This gives the protein CASSKGITVGTEAFF.

Many counts were recorded for this clonotype. This chain joins TRBV10-3 and TRBJ2-7; 9 nucleotides match TRBD2. The CDR3 spans 13 residues. Germline V gene sequence: CDR1 ENHRY, CDR2 SYGVKD. Trimming took 5 bases from V and 5 from J; bases not matched to a gene: 4. CDR3 bases: TGTGCCATCAGTTCTAGCGGGGCCCACGAGCAGTACTTC. Translated: CAISSSGAHEQYF.

This clonotype has a count of ten or more. V and J are TRBV5-1 and TRBJ2-1; no firm D call. The V end was cut by 0 bases, the J end by 9 bases, with 13 bases between. CDR1 and CDR2 from the germline V gene are SGHRS and YFSETQ. CDR3 length: 14 amino acids. CDR3 in DNA: TGCGCCAGCAGCTTGGCCCGGCAACCAATTGAGCAGTTCTTC. It specifies CASSLARQPIEQFF. The full variable domain, rest sourced from reference TRBV5-1 and TRBJ2-1, is KAGVTQTPRYLIKTRGQQVTLSCSPISGHRSVSWYQQTPGQGLQFLFEYFSETQRNKGNFPGRFSGRQFSNSRSEMNVSTLELGDSALYLCASSLARQPIEQFFGPGTRLTVL.

This clonotype has a single count. A much larger clone lies a single base off, so this may be a read error. CDR3 DNA: TGTGCCAGGAGTTTTACGGGAGATCCTACCTACGAGCAGTACTTC. The encoded protein is CARSFTGDPTYEQYF. V usage is TRBV6-6 and J usage is TRBJ2-7; maybe TRBD2 (6 bases). CDR3 length equals 15 residues. Germline lookup yields CDR1 MNHNY and CDR2 SVGAGI (reference sequence).

This chain connects TRBV29-1 to TRBJ2-3; D is uncertain. V was shortened by 4 bases and J by 5 bases, with 13 bases between the two germline ends. The CDR3 consists of 13 residues. Germline CDR1 and CDR2: SQVTM and ANQGSEA. CDR3 region: CSVVPLMVDTQYF. The CDR3 nucleotides read TGCAGCGTTGTGCCTCTAATGGTAGATACGCAGTATTTT.

In its sample, this clonotype was seen a few times. This chain links TRBV29-1 with TRBJ2-3, with TRBD2 matching 9 bases. CDR3 size: 15 residues. Germline V gives CDR1 SQVTM, CDR2 ANQGSEA. Germline trimming cut 5 bases from V and 3 bases from J; bases unmatched to any gene: 9. The CDR3 DNA reads as TGCAGCGTTAAGTCAGCGGGGGGTCGAACAGATACGCAGTATTTT. It specifies CSVKSAGGRTDTQYF.

This clonotype was counted ten times or more. The chain recombines TRBV29-1 with TRBJ1-2, with a tentative D call TRBD1 (6 bases). Between the trimmed V and J ends, which lost 2 bases and 3 bases, there was a span of 13 bases. This CDR3 spans 14 amino acids. Per the germline V gene, CDR1 is SQVTM and CDR2 is ANQGSEA. CDR3 loop: CSVEKGGTDYGYTF. CDR3 coding DNA: TGCAGCGTTGAAAAGGGGGGCACCGACTATGGCTACACCTTC.

The chain has TRBV20-1 and TRBJ1-5; 11 bases line up with TRBD1. Germline V gene lookup returns CDR1 DFQATT and CDR2 SNEGSKA (reference sequence). The CDR3 covers 16 residues. The V segment lost 0 bases and the J segment 3 bases; nucleotides outside the gene matches: 4. The DNA for the CDR3 is TGCAGTGCTAGAGATGGGGACAGGGGGACCAATCAGCCCCAGCATTTT. Its protein product is CSARDGDRGTNQPQHF.

By proportion, this clonotype is medium-sized. The chain has TRBV12-3 or TRBV12-4 and TRBJ2-1; D not certain. The CDR3 totals 14 residues. The V gene lost 3 bases and the J gene lost 5 bases, with 11 bases spanning the gap. CDR3 loop: CASSFRKTDNEQFF. CDR3 DNA sequence: TGTGCCAGCAGTTTCCGCAAAACCGACAATGAGCAGTTCTTC.

This clonotype was counted at least ten times. This sequence joins TRBV7-3 and TRBJ2-1; 9 nucleotides agree with TRBD2. The CDR3 runs 16 residues. J gave up 4 bases and V 4 bases, and 8 bases lay outside the gene matches. Germline V gene sequence: CDR1 SGHTA, CDR2 FQGTGA. The CDR3 sequence: CASSYLGGGAYNEQFF. The CDR3 nucleotides are TGTGCCAGCAGCTACCTCGGCGGGGGGGCTTACAATGAGCAGTTCTTC.

This clonotype came up a few times. An end of the junction differs from the germline gene, which may be a read error. The CDR3 here is CAWSGESGASVLTF. In DNA, the CDR3 is TGTGCCTGGAGCGGGGAATCTGGGGCCAGCGTCCTGACTTTC. The chain has TRBV30 and TRBJ2-6; D possibly uses TRBD1 or TRBD2 (5 bases each). The CDR3 sequence is 14 residues long. CDR1 GTSNPN and CDR2 SVGIG come from the germline V gene (reference sequence).

The CDR3: CASSIVSDRGMLKNEQFF. CDR3 bases: TGTGCCAGTAGTATAGTCTCCGACAGGGGAATGTTAAAGAATGAGCAGTTCTTC. J is TRBJ2-1 and V is TRBV19; 8 bases agree with TRBD1. There are 18 residues in the CDR3. The germline gives CDR1 LNHDA, CDR2 SQIVND (reference sequence). J gave up 7 bases and V 1 base, and 15 bases lay outside the gene matches.

The chain couples TRBV20-1 to TRBJ2-5, with TRBD1 matching 7 bases. V lost 3 bases to trimming and J lost 5 bases; unmatched junction nucleotides: 12. There are 15 residues in the CDR3. Germline V CDR1 and CDR2: DFQATT, SNEGSKA (reference sequence). The CDR3 sequence: CSASRVPGGGETQYF. The CDR3 DNA reads as TGCAGTGCTAGTCGAGTGCCAGGGGGTGGGGAGACCCAGTACTTC.

The chain employs TRBV7-9 and TRBJ2-7; TRBD2 matches 10 bases. Per the germline V gene, CDR1 is SEHNR and CDR2 is FQNEAQ (reference sequence). The length of the CDR3 is 16 residues. V lost 6 bases and J lost 2; bases outside the gene matches: 10. CDR3 nucleotides: TGTGCCAGCAGTTTCCTGACTAGCGGGCATACCTACGAGCAGTACTTC. Its translation is CASSFLTSGHTYEQYF.

Comments on this clonotype: A far larger clone is a single base away, which makes a read error likely. J is TRBJ1-6 and V is TRBV29-1; 11 positions agree with TRBD1. Judging by the DNA end, TRBJ1-1 fits better; the J call may be wrong. The germline gives CDR1 SQVTM, CDR2 ANQGSEA. The CDR3 is 13 amino acids. CDR3 amino acids: CSVPRTGGAEAFF. CDR3 bases: TGCAGCGTACCAAGGACAGGGGGCGCTGAAGCTTTCTTT.

This clonotype was counted at least ten times. This chain connects TRBV20-1 to TRBJ2-1; the match to TRBD1 covers 9 bases. The CDR3 extends over 13 amino acids. Per germline, CDR1 DFQATT and CDR2 SNEGSKA (reference sequence). V was pared by 6 bases and J by 7 bases, with 7 bases of the junction left unmatched. DNA of the CDR3: TGCAGTGCGGGGACAGGGAAGGCGAATGAGCAGTTCTTC. It yields the protein CSAGTGKANEQFF.

This clonotype was seen repeatedly, ten times or more. This chain links TRBV11-2 with TRBJ2-3; D is unresolved. The germline V gene has CDR1 SGHAT and CDR2 FQNNGV. This CDR3 comprises 15 residues. Trimming left V 5 bases short and J 2 bases short, with 14 bases between. The CDR3 here is CASSPRGFYTDTQYF. CDR3 coding DNA: TGTGCCAGCAGCCCCCGTGGCTTTTACACAGATACGCAGTATTTT. Combining the CDR3 with reference TRBV11-2 and TRBJ2-3 gives the whole variable domain EAGVAQSPRYKIIEKRQSVAFWCNPISGHATLYWYQQILGQGPKLLIQFQNNGVVDDSQLPKDRFSAERLKGVDSTLKIQPAKLEDSAVYLCASSPRGFYTDTQYFGPGTRLTVL.

Details on this clonotype: In this CDR3 the conserved last residue, phenylalanine or tryptophan, is missing, so a read error is likely. The rearrangement links TRBV20-1 to TRBJ2-1, with 11 positions matching TRBD2. Germline V gene data show CDR1 as DFQATT and CDR2 as SNEGSKA (reference sequence). CDR3 length equals 20 residues. After removal of 2 bases from V and 4 bases from J, the junction contained 19 bases not matched to a gene. Here the CDR3 reads CSARSLALEVAGGRYNEQFL. The CDR3, as DNA: TGCAGTGCTAGAAGCCTCGCCCTCGAAGTAGCGGGGGGGCGGTACAATGAGCAGTTCCTC.

This clonotype was found many times. V usage is TRBV3-1 and J usage is TRBJ2-7; the D is unclear. The V gene's germline CDR1 is LGHDT and CDR2 YNNKEL (reference sequence). V dropped 0 bases and J dropped 3 bases, with 12 bases sitting between them. CDR3 length: 15 residues. The CDR3 spells CASSQEGGRSYEQYF. In DNA form, the CDR3 reads TGTGCCAGCAGCCAAGAAGGTGGACGGAGCTACGAGCAGTACTTC.

This clonotype was observed at least ten times. This chain connects TRBV5-4 to TRBJ2-5; the match to TRBD2 covers 9 bases. CDR1 SGHNT and CDR2 YYREEE come from the germline V gene (reference sequence). The junction had 6 bases not matched to a gene; V was cut back by 6 bases and J by 3 bases. The CDR3 length is 14 residues. Here the CDR3 reads CASTASGAEETQYF. In DNA form, the CDR3 reads TGTGCCAGCACGGCTAGCGGGGCCGAAGAGACCCAGTACTTC.